Detailed here is one TCR beta chain. These data are taken from a study of shared clonotypes between healthy human individuals. CDR1 SGHRS and CDR2 YFSETQ come from the germline V gene. The CDR3 spans 14 residues. V dropped 3 bases and J dropped 1 base, with 11 bases sitting between them. Produced via immunoSEQ multiplex PCR; TCRdb's table is partial and in-frame only. The sample has some 470,000 clones; 60% to 85% are singletons. This sequence joins TRBV5-1 and TRBJ2-7; possible D gene TRBD1, 6 bases. The sequencing input was PBMCs. The sequence came from a middle-aged woman in good health. Some clones in this sample may be carry-over from other donors' samples. The CDR3 reads CASSSNRVSYEQYF. CDR3 in DNA: TGCGCCAGCAGCTCCAACAGGGTATCCTACGAGCAGTACTTC.